The sequence of this T cell receptor (beta chain) was determined in a study of cytomegalovirus exposure and HLA in healthy donors. As concerns this clone: Its cognate antigen is unknown.

Both 60 Vbeta primers and 13 Jbeta primers went into the PCR. Using immunoSEQ multiplex PCR, the repertoire was profiled, and TCRdb retains in-frame clones only, with some absent. The data hold around 150,000 clones, with about four fifths observed a single time. Study-level findings and limits: In a later analysis, the majority of CMV-associated beta chains seemingly showed HLA restriction. Data from an earlier analysis indicated that most TCR beta V segments were productive either about 87% or about 30% of the time. In a later analysis, V- and J-gene trimming of beta chains associated with a DCLRE1C missense variant, replicated independently.

What was sequenced was PBMCs. This TCR derives from a man younger than 40 in good health.

DNA of the CDR3: TGTGCCAGCAGTTTATCTCGGGAGGGGGCCTACGAGCAGTACTTC. Translation: CASSLSREGAYEQYF. The chain employs TRBV27 and TRBJ2-7; 8 nucleotides match TRBD2. V lost 0 bases to trimming and J lost 2 bases; unmatched junction nucleotides: 3. The CDR3 sequence is 15 residues long. From germline, CDR1 is MNHEY and CDR2 SMNVEV (reference sequence).